These 16 T cell receptor beta chains share one sample of origin, sequenced in a study of sequential checkpoint blockade in melanoma. Assay: immunoSEQ multiplex PCR; the TCRdb copy retains only in-frame clones and omits some. The sample lists approximately 10,000 clones, about three quarters seen once, with approximately 15% in the top ten. Treatment indicated: randomized to nivolumab then ipilimumab (arm A) or the reverse (arm B). This specimen was CD8+ T cells sorted from blood (inferred from file names), taken from a patient given nivolumab and ipilimumab in sequence. The receptors come from a human donor with melanoma.

V usage is TRBV6-1 and J usage is TRBJ2-2, with D perhaps matching TRBD1 (5 bases). Germline V gives CDR1 MNHNS, CDR2 SASEGT. With 3 bases removed from V and 5 bases from J, the gap between germline ends came to 10 bases. The CDR3 sequence is 14 residues long. As DNA, the CDR3 is TGTGCCAGCAGTGATACCCCAGGGACCGGGGAGCTGTTTTTT. Residues: CASSDTPGTGELFF.

The chain couples TRBV9 to TRBJ2-2; 9 nucleotides agree with TRBD2. CDR3 size: 13 residues. J lost 6 bases, V lost 7 bases, and 4 bases had no gene match. In germline, CDR1 is SGDLS, CDR2 YYNGEE. CDR3 DNA: TGTGCCAGCGAGCGGGAGGTTCCCGGGGAGCTGTTTTTT. It translates to CASEREVPGELFF. Supplemented by reference TRBV9 and TRBJ2-2, the full variable domain reads DSGVTQTPKHLITATGQRVTLRCSPRSGDLSVYWYQQSLDQGLQFLIQYYNGEERAKGNILERFSAQQFPDLHSELNLSSLELGDSALYFCASEREVPGELFFGEGSRLTVL.

The rearrangement joins TRBV6-4 to TRBJ2-3; 9 nucleotides agree with TRBD2. The V and J ends lost 0 bases and 1 base, in that order; junction bases with no gene match: 2. CDR1 is MRHNA and CDR2 is SNTAGT in the germline V gene. This CDR3 spans 16 amino acids. The CDR3 loop reads CASSDSGGGGTDTQYF. In DNA form, the CDR3 reads TGTGCCAGCAGTGACTCGGGCGGGGGGGGCACAGATACGCAGTATTTT.

The chain links TRBV19 to TRBJ1-6; tentatively, D is TRBD1 (5 bases). The CDR3 loop spans 14 amino acids. CDR1 LNHDA and CDR2 SQIVND come from the germline V gene (reference sequence). The V end lost 2 bases, the J end lost 4 bases, and 6 bases lay between the germline ends. The CDR3 DNA is TGTGCCAGTAGTATACAGGGTTATAATTCACCCCTCCACTTT. Amino acid sequence: CASSIQGYNSPLHF.

This clone is classed as medium-sized. V usage is TRBV19 and J usage is TRBJ1-1, with D tentatively TRBD1 (5 bases). V lost 10 bases and J 0 bases, leaving 30 bases between the germline ends. Per germline, CDR1 LNHDA and CDR2 SQIVND (reference sequence). The length of the CDR3 is 19 residues. DNA for the CDR3: TGTGCCACCAAGGAACGTTGGGGGGATCCGGGACCCGTGAACACTGAAGCTTTCTTT. It codes for CATKERWGDPGPVNTEAFF.

V usage is TRBV5-6 and J usage is TRBJ1-1, with TRBD1 identical over 9 bases. The CDR3 spans 14 residues. Trimming cost V 3 bases and J 8 bases; bases outside gene matches: 8. Germline V gene lookup returns CDR1 SGHDT and CDR2 YYEEEE. The CDR3: CASSWGQGEREAFF. The CDR3 region has the DNA TGTGCCAGCAGCTGGGGACAGGGTGAAAGGGAAGCTTTCTTT. Full variable domain (remainder filled in from reference TRBV5-6 and TRBJ1-1): DAGVTQSPTHLIKTRGQQVTLRCSPKSGHDTVSWYQQALGQGPQFIFQYYEEEERQRGNFPDRFSGHQFPNYSSELNVNALLLGDSALYLCASSWGQGEREAFFGQGTRLTVV.

The V call is TRBV7-6, the J call TRBJ1-1; TRBD1 aligns across 7 bases. After removal of 5 bases from V and 4 bases from J, the junction contained 10 bases not matched to a gene. Germline loops: CDR1 SGHVS, CDR2 FNYEAQ. This CDR3 spans 15 amino acids. This CDR3 reads CASSPDPGGLTEAFF. The DNA for the CDR3 is TGTGCCAGCAGCCCAGATCCAGGGGGACTCACTGAAGCTTTCTTT.

CDR3 in DNA: TGTGCCAGCAGTTTAAAAACAGGACACGGCTACACCTTC. Translating it yields CASSLKTGHGYTF. The gene calls are TRBV27 and TRBJ1-2, with D perhaps TRBD1 (5 bases). The CDR3 is made up of 13 amino acids. V shed 2 bases and J shed 8 bases, with 12 bases lying between them. The germline V gene encodes CDR1 MNHEY and CDR2 SMNVEV (reference sequence).

The chain joins TRBV27 to TRBJ2-7; TRBD2 agrees at 7 bases. V gave up 4 bases and J gave up 1 base; unmatched junction bases: 7. The germline CDR1 and CDR2 sequences are MNHEY and SMNVEV (reference sequence). The CDR3 covers 15 residues. DNA of the CDR3: TGTGCCAGCAGTTCCCAACCCGGGGGGTCCTACGAGCAGTACTTC. This sequence encodes CASSSQPGGSYEQYF.

This clone was detected only once. The chain links TRBV27 to TRBJ1-5; D not certain. With 6 bases removed from V and 0 bases from J, the gap between germline ends came to 6 bases. The CDR3 covers 13 residues. CDR1 is MNHEY and CDR2 is SMNVEV in the germline V gene (reference sequence). CDR3 DNA sequence: TGTGCCAGCAGGAGATATAGCAATCAGCCCCAGCATTTT. It encodes CASRRYSNQPQHF.

The chain joins TRBV27 to TRBJ1-2, with 8 bases lining up with TRBD1. The junction had 8 bases not matched to a gene; V was cut back by 3 bases and J by 2 bases. The CDR3 spans 16 residues. Germline V CDR1 and CDR2: MNHEY, SMNVEV (reference sequence). The DNA for the CDR3 is TGTGCCAGCAGTTTTACGGCAGGGGGCGCGAACTATGGCTACACCTTC. Amino acids: CASSFTAGGANYGYTF.

The gene calls are TRBV19 and TRBJ2-1; 10 nucleotides align to TRBD2. The CDR3 covers 14 residues. Germline CDR1 is LNHDA and CDR2 is SQIVND (reference sequence). With V trimmed by 2 bases and J by 6 bases, 1 base remained unmatched. CDR3 loop: CASSISGGVNEQFF. CDR3 coding DNA: TGTGCCAGTAGTATAAGCGGGGGGGTCAATGAGCAGTTCTTC.

V gene TRBV6-5 combines with J gene TRBJ2-1; D is undetermined. Trimming removed 2 bases at V and 3 bases at J, with 5 bases between. The CDR3 extends over 13 amino acids. Germline values: CDR1 MNHEY, CDR2 SVGAGI. In DNA, the CDR3 is TGTGCCAGCAGTTACAACGGCTACAATGAGCAGTTCTTC. Translating gives CASSYNGYNEQFF.

The chain carries TRBV10-3 and TRBJ1-1, with 10 bases fitting TRBD1. Germline CDR1 ENHRY, CDR2 SYGVKD. This CDR3 contains 15 residues. The junction had 6 bases not matched to a gene; V was cut back by 5 bases and J by 3 bases. The CDR3: CAISPGTGVDTEAFF. The CDR3 region has the DNA TGTGCCATCAGTCCCGGGACAGGGGTGGACACTGAAGCTTTCTTT.

This clone was seen more than once but under ten times. A read error may account for a junction end that differs from germline. The chain links TRBV7-2 to TRBJ1-2; 7 positions agree with TRBD1. Germline CDR1 SGHTA, CDR2 FQGNSA. CDR3 length equals 12 residues. The CDR3 DNA reads TGTGCCAGCAGGTTAGGGGGCCCTGGCTACACCTTC. Protein: CASRLGGPGYTF.

The genes are TRBV6-6 and TRBJ2-7; weak D call: TRBD1 (6 bases). Trimming took off 6 bases at V and 5 bases at J, with 11 bases between the two ends. The CDR3 has 12 residues. Per the germline V gene, CDR1 is MNHNY and CDR2 is SVGAGI (reference sequence). The DNA of the CDR3 is TGTGCCAGCAGCAACAGGGTCGACGAGCAGTACGTC. Translation gives CASSNRVDEQYV.